This TCR beta chain was identified during a study of regulatory T cells in long-lasting Graves disease. General observations from the study: Shared public clonotypes totalled 2,500 to 3,500 in persistent patients, compared with about 960 in new patients.

This CDR3 comprises 17 residues. CDR1 MNHNS and CDR2 SASEGT come from the germline V gene. Trimming shortened V by 5 bases and J by 6 bases, and 26 bases separated the two germline ends. Regarding time point: persistent/refractory GD, antithyroid drugs over 5 years with positive TRAb. PBMCs were the source of the RNA used for TCR sequencing. EDTA tubes were used for drawing roughly 9 milliliters of peripheral blood. Points on this clonotype: What it recognizes is unknown.

Construction of the TCR beta libraries employed iRepertoire HTBI primers in conjunction with Arm-PCR of CDR3 regions. As handled by the study authors: Sample data revealed 60 to 80 TRBV and some 14 TRBJ segments. TCRdb re-called the multiplex PCR reads through MiXCR, storing one row per CDR3 protein. The V and J calls and clone size are TCRdb's, not the authors'. Seen here are about 460,000 distinct CDR3 sequences, 22% observed once, and the top ten hold 13%. The sample was peripheral blood mononuclear cells (PBMCs), taken when the disease was refractory, from a patient treated with antithyroid drugs. The receptor comes from a female donor with Graves disease. The chain employs TRBV6-1 and TRBJ2-7; D uncertain. The CDR3 region is CASSYSSWAGRPAEQYF. CDR3 DNA sequence: TGTGCCAGCAGTTACTCATCCTGGGCAGGACGTCCGGCCGAGCAGTACTTC.